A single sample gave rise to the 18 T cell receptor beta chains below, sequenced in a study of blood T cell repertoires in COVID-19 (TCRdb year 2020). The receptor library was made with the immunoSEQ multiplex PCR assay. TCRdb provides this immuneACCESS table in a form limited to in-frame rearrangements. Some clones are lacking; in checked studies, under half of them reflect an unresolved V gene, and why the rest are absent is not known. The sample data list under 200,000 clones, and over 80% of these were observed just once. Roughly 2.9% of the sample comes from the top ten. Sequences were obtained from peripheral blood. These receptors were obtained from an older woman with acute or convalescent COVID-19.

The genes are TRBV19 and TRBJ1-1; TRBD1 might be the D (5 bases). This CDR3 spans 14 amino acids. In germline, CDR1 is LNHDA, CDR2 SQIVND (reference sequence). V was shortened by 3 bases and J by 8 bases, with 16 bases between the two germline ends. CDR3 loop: CASSMGTTGLEAFF. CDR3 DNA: TGTGCCAGTAGTATGGGGACTACTGGGCTCGAAGCTTTCTTT.

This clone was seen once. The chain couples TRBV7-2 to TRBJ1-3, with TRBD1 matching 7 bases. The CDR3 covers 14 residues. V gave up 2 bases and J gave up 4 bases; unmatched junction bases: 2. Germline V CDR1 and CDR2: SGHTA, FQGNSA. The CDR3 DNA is TGTGCCAGCAGCTTACCGACAGGGGGAAACACCATATATTTT. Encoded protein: CASSLPTGGNTIYF.

This chain's CDR3 is CASTKTAAGNTIYF. The DNA of the CDR3 is TGTGCCAGTACCAAGACAGCTGCTGGAAACACCATATATTTT. V usage is TRBV19 and J usage is TRBJ1-3; TRBD1 might be the D (5 bases). The CDR3 length is 14 residues. With 7 bases removed from V and 2 bases from J, the gap between germline ends came to 12 bases. Germline V gives CDR1 LNHDA, CDR2 SQIVND (reference sequence).

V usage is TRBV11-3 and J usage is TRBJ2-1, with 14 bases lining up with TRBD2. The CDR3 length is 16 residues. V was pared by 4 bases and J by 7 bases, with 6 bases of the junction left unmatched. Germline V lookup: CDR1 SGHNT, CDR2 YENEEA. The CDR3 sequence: CASSSGLAGGGNEQFF. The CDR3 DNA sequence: TGTGCCAGCAGCTCAGGACTAGCGGGGGGAGGTAATGAGCAGTTCTTC.

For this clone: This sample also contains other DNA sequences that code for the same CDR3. The CDR3 sequence: CASSVAGTDNSPLHF. CDR3 sequence (DNA): TGTGCCAGCAGCGTAGCCGGGACAGATAATTCACCCCTCCACTTT. The chain employs TRBV9 and TRBJ1-6; 7 nucleotides agree with TRBD1. Germline CDR1 reads SGDLS; CDR2 reads YYNGEE. V lost 0 bases, J lost 5 bases, and 2 bases stayed unmatched. The CDR3 is made up of 15 amino acids. The whole variable domain, filled in from reference TRBV9 and TRBJ1-6, reads DSGVTQTPKHLITATGQRVTLRCSPRSGDLSVYWYQQSLDQGLQFLIQYYNGEERAKGNILERFSAQQFPDLHSELNLSSLELGDSALYFCASSVAGTDNSPLHFGNGTRLTVT.

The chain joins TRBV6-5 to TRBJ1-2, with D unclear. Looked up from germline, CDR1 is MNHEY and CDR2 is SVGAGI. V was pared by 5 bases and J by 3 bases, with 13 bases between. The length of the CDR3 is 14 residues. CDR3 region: CASSRASSDYGYTF. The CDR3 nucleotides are TGTGCCAGCAGTAGGGCCTCTAGCGACTATGGCTACACCTTC.

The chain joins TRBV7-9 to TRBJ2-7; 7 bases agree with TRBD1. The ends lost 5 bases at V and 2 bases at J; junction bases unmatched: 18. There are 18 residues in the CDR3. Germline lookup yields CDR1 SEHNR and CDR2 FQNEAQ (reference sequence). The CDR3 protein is CASSRTTYTGTEAYEQYF. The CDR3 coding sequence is TGTGCCAGCAGCCGAACAACCTATACCGGGACAGAAGCCTACGAGCAGTACTTC.

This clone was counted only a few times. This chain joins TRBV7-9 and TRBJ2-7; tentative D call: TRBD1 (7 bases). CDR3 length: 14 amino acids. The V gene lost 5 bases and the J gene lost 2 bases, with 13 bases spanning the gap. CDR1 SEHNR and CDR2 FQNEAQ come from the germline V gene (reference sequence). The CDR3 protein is CASSHAGQTYEQYF. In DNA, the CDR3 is TGTGCCAGCAGCCATGCGGGACAGACCTACGAGCAGTACTTC.

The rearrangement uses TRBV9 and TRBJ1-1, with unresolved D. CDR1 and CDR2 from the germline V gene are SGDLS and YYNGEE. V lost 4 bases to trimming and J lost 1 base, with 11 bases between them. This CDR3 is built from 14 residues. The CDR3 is CASSLQSGNTEAFF. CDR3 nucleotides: TGTGCCAGCAGCCTCCAGAGCGGGAACACTGAAGCTTTCTTT. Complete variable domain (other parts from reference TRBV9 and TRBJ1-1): DSGVTQTPKHLITATGQRVTLRCSPRSGDLSVYWYQQSLDQGLQFLIQYYNGEERAKGNILERFSAQQFPDLHSELNLSSLELGDSALYFCASSLQSGNTEAFFGQGTRLTVV.

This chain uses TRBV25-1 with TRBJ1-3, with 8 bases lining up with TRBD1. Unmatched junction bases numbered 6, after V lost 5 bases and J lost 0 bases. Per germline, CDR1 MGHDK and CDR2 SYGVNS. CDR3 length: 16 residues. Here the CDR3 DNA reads TGTGCCAGCAGTCACTGGGACAGGAGCTCTGGAAACACCATATATTTT. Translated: CASSHWDRSSGNTIYF.

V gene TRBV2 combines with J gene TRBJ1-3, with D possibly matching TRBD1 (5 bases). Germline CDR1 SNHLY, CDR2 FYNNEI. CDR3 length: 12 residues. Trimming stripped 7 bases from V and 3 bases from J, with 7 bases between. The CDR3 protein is CASTGGGNTIYF. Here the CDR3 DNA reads TGTGCCAGCACGGGGGGTGGAAACACCATATATTTT.

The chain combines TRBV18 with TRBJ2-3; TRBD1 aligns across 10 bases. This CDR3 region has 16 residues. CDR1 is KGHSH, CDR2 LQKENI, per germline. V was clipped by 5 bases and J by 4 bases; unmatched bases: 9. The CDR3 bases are TGTGCCAGCTCATCCTGGGGACAGGGGACAGCAGATACGCAGTATTTT. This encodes CASSSWGQGTADTQYF. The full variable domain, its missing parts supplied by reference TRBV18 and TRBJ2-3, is NAGVMQNPRHLVRRRGQEARLRCSPMKGHSHVYWYRQLPEEGLKFMVYLQKENIIDESGMPKERFSAEFPKEGPSILRIQQVVRGDSAAYFCASSSWGQGTADTQYFGPGTRLTVL.

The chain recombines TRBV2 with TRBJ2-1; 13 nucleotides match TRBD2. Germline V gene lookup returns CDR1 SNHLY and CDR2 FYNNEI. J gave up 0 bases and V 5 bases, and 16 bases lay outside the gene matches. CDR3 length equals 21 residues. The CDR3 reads CASSKPAGTSGEIHSYNEQFF. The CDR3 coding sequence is TGTGCCAGCAGTAAGCCCGCCGGGACTAGCGGGGAGATCCACTCCTACAATGAGCAGTTCTTC. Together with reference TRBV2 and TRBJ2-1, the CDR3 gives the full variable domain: EPEVTQTPSHQVTQMGQEVILRCVPISNHLYFYWYRQILGQKVEFLVSFYNNEISEKSEIFDDQFSVERPDGSNFTLKIRSTKLEDSAMYFCASSKPAGTSGEIHSYNEQFFGPGTRLTVL.

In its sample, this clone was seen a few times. Here the CDR3 DNA reads TGCGCCAGCAGCCAAGCGTATCCAGTGTATAGCAATCAGCCCCAGCATTTT. Encoded protein: CASSQAYPVYSNQPQHF. V gene TRBV4-3 combines with J gene TRBJ1-5; no clear D. Germline V gene sequence: CDR1 LGHNA, CDR2 YSLEER. V lost 1 base, J lost 0 bases, and 13 bases lay in between. This CDR3 region has 17 residues.

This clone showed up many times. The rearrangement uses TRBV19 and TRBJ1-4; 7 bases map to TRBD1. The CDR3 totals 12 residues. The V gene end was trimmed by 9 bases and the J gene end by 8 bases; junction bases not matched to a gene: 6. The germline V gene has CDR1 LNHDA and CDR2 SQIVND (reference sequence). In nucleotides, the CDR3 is TGTGCCAGCAGACAGGGCGGCGAAAAACTGTTTTTT. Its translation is CASRQGGEKLFF.

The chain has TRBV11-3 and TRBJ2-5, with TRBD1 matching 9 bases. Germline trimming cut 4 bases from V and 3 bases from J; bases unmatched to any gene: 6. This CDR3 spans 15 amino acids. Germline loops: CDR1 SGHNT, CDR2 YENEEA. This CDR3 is CASSSGGQGEETQYF. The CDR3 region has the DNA TGTGCCAGCAGCTCCGGGGGACAGGGCGAAGAGACCCAGTACTTC.

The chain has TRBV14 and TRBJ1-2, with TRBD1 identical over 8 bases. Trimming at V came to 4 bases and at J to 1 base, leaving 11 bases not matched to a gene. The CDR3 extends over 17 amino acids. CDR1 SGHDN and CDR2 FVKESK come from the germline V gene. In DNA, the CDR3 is TGTGCCAGCAGCCTCAAGGACAGGGAGACCCATAACTATGGCTACACCTTC. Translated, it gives CASSLKDRETHNYGYTF.

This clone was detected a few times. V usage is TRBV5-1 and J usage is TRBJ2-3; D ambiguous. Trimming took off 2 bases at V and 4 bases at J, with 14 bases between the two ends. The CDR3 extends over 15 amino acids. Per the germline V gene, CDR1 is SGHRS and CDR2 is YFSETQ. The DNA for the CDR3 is TGCGCCAGCAGCTTCAGTATTGGCGGATCAGATACGCAGTATTTT. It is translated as CASSFSIGGSDTQYF.